The present T cell receptor beta chain was sequenced within a study of cytomegalovirus exposure and HLA in healthy donors. Concerning this clone: Its antigen is not identified.

Trimming removed 5 bases from V and 4 bases from J, with 11 bases in between. The CDR3 length is 13 residues. Germline CDR1 is SEHNR and CDR2 is FQNEAQ (reference sequence). Donors had nominal health at sampling but likely had unrecorded immune exposures. Primers: 60 Vbeta forward and 13 Jbeta reverse. Sequencing used immunoSEQ multiplex PCR; TCRdb keeps in-frame clones, though not all of them. This table has about 51,000 clones, around 82% appearing once. Findings and limits, study-wide: About 87% or about 30% of the time was how often most TCR beta V segments were productive, according to an earlier analysis.

This rearrangement joins TRBV7-9 to TRBJ1-1; TRBD1 might be the D (5 bases). Sequencing was performed on PBMCs. The TCR was taken from a boy aged 5-17 years in good health and CMV-seropositive. In nucleotides, the CDR3 is TGTGCCAGCAGCCCCGGCAGGGCCACTGAAGCTTTCTTT. As protein: CASSPGRATEAFF.